The source of this T cell receptor beta chain is a study of CD8+CD57+ T cells in acquired aplastic anemia. The CDR3 has 17 residues if both end residues are counted. The germline V gene has CDR1 SNHLY and CDR2 FYNNEI. As to this clonotype: The DNA is omitted, as the CDR3 cannot be located on it reliably, and the CDR3 follows TCRdb's listing.

Profiling that covered TCR beta VDJ and CDR3 relied on genomic DNA as its template. TCRdb re-derived calls from the reads in MiXCR, one entry per CDR3 protein. The sample shows around 400,000 distinct CDR3 sequences, about two thirds of them seen only once. Sequences were obtained from sorted CD4+, CD8+, or CD8+CD57+ T cells (not recorded which) from PBMCs. This TCR was recovered from a human donor in good health, serving as a control. The chain has TRBV2 and TRBJ1-2. This CDR3 is CASRPGLAGAAQYFGTF.